A selection of T cell receptor beta chains follows, all from one sample in a study of T cells in Graves' hyperthyroidism and ophthalmopathy. From the multiplex PCR reads, TCRdb called clonotypes with MiXCR, one entry per CDR3 protein. The data show 600,000 to 650,000 distinct CDR3 sequences, about a sixth seen once. The sequencing input was blood. The source of these receptors is a woman aged 30 to 39 with Graves' hyperthyroidism. Both conserved end residues are part of each CDR3. A D gene is named only where the DNA matches it firmly. The listing skips clone size in some rows; elsewhere it reads once, few, many or a size class.

TRBD2	TRBV10-1	TRBJ2-3	few	CASSSTPRLAGAGRSTDTQYF	TGCGCCAGCAGTTCCACCCCGAGACTAGCGGGAGCTGGAAGAAGCACAGATACGCAGTATTTT
NA	TRBV19	TRBJ1-1	many	CATQGTRKGYTEAFF	TGTGCCACCCAAGGGACAAGGAAAGGTTACACTGAAGCTTTCTTT
TRBD1	TRBV6-1	TRBJ1-2	many	CASSYRTGVNYGYTF	TGTGCCAGCAGTTATCGGACAGGGGTGAACTATGGCTACACCTTC
NA	TRBV3-1	TRBJ1-2	NA	CASTTVQWGYTF	TGTGCCAGCACCACGGTCCAGTGGGGCTACACCTTC
NA	TRBV28	TRBJ2-5	many	CASSLSREETQYF	TGTGCCAGCAGTTTATCCAGGGAGGAGACCCAGTACTTC
NA	TRBV6-1	TRBJ2-7	NA	CASSEVGAYEQYF	TGTGCCAGCAGTGAGGTTGGTGCCTACGAGCAGTACTTC
NA	TRBV20-1	TRBJ2-7	many	CSAFAITYEQYF	TGCAGTGCTTTCGCTATAACCTACGAGCAGTACTTC
NA	TRBV7-8	TRBJ1-2	many	CASSLRRVDGYTF	TGTGCCAGCAGCTTAAGGCGGGTTGACGGCTACACCTTC
TRBD2	TRBV29-1	TRBJ2-1	NA	CSVIRTSGRLDSDNEQFF	TGCAGCGTGATACGGACTAGCGGGAGACTGGATTCCGACAATGAGCAGTTCTTC
NA	TRBV29-1	TRBJ1-4	NA	CSVGYNEKLFF	TGCAGCGTTGGCTATAATGAAAAACTGTTTTTT
TRBD2	TRBV28	TRBJ2-1	NA	CASSSTGTSGNRGEQFF	TGTGCCAGCAGTTCAACCGGGACTAGCGGGAACAGGGGTGAGCAGTTCTTC
NA	TRBV7-9	TRBJ1-1	NA	CASSLEGYTGTEAFF	TGTGCCAGCAGCTTAGAAGGGTATACGGGTACTGAAGCTTTCTTT